Below, one TCR beta chain is given with its context. The CDR3 extends over 14 amino acids. V trimming: 5 bases; J trimming: 6 bases; junction bases outside the gene matches: 3. The germline CDR1 and CDR2 sequences are SGHRS and YFSETQ. This specimen comes from a study of blood T cell repertoires in COVID-19. Profiling relied on immunoSEQ multiplex PCR, and the TCRdb table lists in-frame clones only, not all of them. Here the sample spans about 98,000 clones, roughly 86% being singletons. The sample consisted of peripheral blood. The clonotype comes from a man in his fifties with acute or convalescent COVID-19. The gene calls are TRBV5-1 and TRBJ2-1; 12 bases line up with TRBD2. This CDR3 reads CASRGLAGTNEQFF. The CDR3 DNA reads as TGCGCCAGCAGAGGACTAGCGGGGACCAATGAGCAGTTCTTC.